The 23 T cell receptor beta chains given below trace back to one sample, sequenced in a study of shared clonotypes between healthy human individuals. Clones were sequenced by immunoSEQ multiplex PCR, and TCRdb holds only the in-frame ones, with some missing. The sample records roughly 1,500,000 clones, nearly 99% being singletons. The sample was naive CD4+ T cells sorted from blood. Subset defined: CD45RA+ positively selected. The receptor source for this set is a man aged 25-45 years in good health.

This sequence joins TRBV5-1 and TRBJ1-2; possibly TRBD1 for D (5 bases). The V end lost 5 bases, the J end lost 3 bases, and 8 bases lay between the germline ends. Germline loops: CDR1 SGHRS, CDR2 YFSETQ. The CDR3 covers 12 residues. The CDR3 coding sequence is TGCGCCAGCAGAGGGGATTACTATGGCTACACCTTC. Its translation: CASRGDYYGYTF.

The chain uses TRBV29-1 and TRBJ2-5; no reliable D call. This CDR3 is built from 13 residues. Trimming cost V 2 bases and J 8 bases, with 15 bases left between them. From germline, CDR1 is SQVTM and CDR2 ANQGSEA. The DNA for the CDR3 is TGCAGCGTTGAAAAGTACGGCGAGCATACCCAGTACTTC. Amino acids: CSVEKYGEHTQYF.

The chain recombines TRBV20-1 with TRBJ2-7; D not certain. The germline V gene encodes CDR1 DFQATT and CDR2 SNEGSKA (reference sequence). The length of the CDR3 is 11 residues. V was cut by 3 bases and J by 4 bases, with 7 bases left in between. The CDR3 bases are TGCAGTGCTAGTACGGGTTACGAGCAGTACTTC. Its protein is CSASTGYEQYF.

The chain has TRBV9 and TRBJ1-2; D is ambiguous. The CDR3 has 13 amino acids. Trimming took off 0 bases at V and 3 bases at J, with 6 bases between the two ends. Germline loops: CDR1 SGDLS, CDR2 YYNGEE. The CDR3 DNA reads as TGTGCCAGCAGCGTAGAGCCAGACTATGGCTACACCTTC. This codes for CASSVEPDYGYTF.

Comment on this clone: Other DNA sequences in this specimen translate into the identical CDR3. The chain carries TRBV19 and TRBJ2-5; 8 bases map to TRBD2. Germline-derived CDR1 and CDR2 are LNHDA and SQIVND (reference sequence). Trimming took 3 bases from V and 5 from J; bases not matched to a gene: 5. CDR3 length: 14 residues. CDR3 nucleotide sequence: TGTGCCAGTAGTATCGGGGGGGGGTCGGAGACCCAGTACTTC. Translating gives CASSIGGGSETQYF.

The chain links TRBV28 to TRBJ1-2; 7 bases fit TRBD1. The CDR3 runs to 12 residues. The V gene's germline CDR1 is MDHEN and CDR2 SYDVKM. Trimming removed 8 bases from V and 2 bases from J; junction bases left unmatched: 2. As DNA, the CDR3 is TGTGCCAGCGAGACAGGGAACTATGGCTACACCTTC. It translates to CASETGNYGYTF.

The genes are TRBV2 and TRBJ1-3; D not certain. This CDR3 contains 12 residues. Germline-derived CDR1 and CDR2 are SNHLY and FYNNEI. V gave up 7 bases and J gave up 2 bases, with 6 bases separating them. CDR3 residues: CASTGAGNTIYF. CDR3 nucleotides: TGTGCCAGCACGGGTGCTGGAAACACCATATATTTT.

V gene TRBV27 combines with J gene TRBJ2-1; 7 bases are shared with TRBD2. The CDR3 sequence is 15 residues long. The V and J ends lost 2 bases and 0 bases, in that order; junction bases with no gene match: 1. Germline CDR1 MNHEY, CDR2 SMNVEV (reference sequence). The CDR3 loop reads CASSLSGNSYNEQFF. The CDR3 DNA reads TGTGCCAGCAGTTTAAGCGGGAACTCCTACAATGAGCAGTTCTTC.

This chain uses TRBV7-2 with TRBJ2-7; D perhaps matches TRBD2 (5 bases). The ends were cut back, 5 bases at V and 3 bases at J, with 17 bases in the middle. Germline lookup yields CDR1 SGHTA and CDR2 FQGNSA. CDR3 length: 15 residues. The CDR3 region is CASSPQRGFGYEQYF. CDR3 in DNA: TGTGCCAGCAGCCCGCAGCGAGGGTTCGGCTACGAGCAGTACTTC.

V gene TRBV6-6 combines with J gene TRBJ2-7, with D perhaps TRBD1 (5 bases). The CDR3 extends over 14 amino acids. Trimming removed 3 bases at V and 3 bases at J, with 12 bases between. Germline V gives CDR1 MNHNY, CDR2 SVGAGI (reference sequence). The CDR3 protein is CASSYQAGYYEQYF. The DNA of the CDR3 is TGTGCCAGCAGTTATCAGGCAGGGTACTACGAGCAGTACTTC.

This clone was detected only once. The CDR3 loop reads CSVANGGRNNEQYF. For the CDR3, the DNA is TGCAGCGTTGCTAACGGCGGGAGGAACAACGAGCAGTACTTC. The genes are TRBV29-1 and TRBJ2-7, with TRBD2 matching over 8 bases. CDR3 length: 14 amino acids. V dropped 4 bases and J dropped 5; count of bases not matched to a gene: 10. The germline V gene encodes CDR1 SQVTM and CDR2 ANQGSEA.

Concerning this clone: Other nucleotide sequences from this sample produce the same CDR3. The chain links TRBV5-1 to TRBJ2-3; D might be TRBD1 (5 bases). The germline CDR1 and CDR2 sequences are SGHRS and YFSETQ. Trimming removed 0 bases at V and 2 bases at J, with 10 bases between. The length of the CDR3 is 15 residues. The CDR3: CASSLGQGDTDTQYF. The CDR3 DNA sequence: TGCGCCAGCAGCTTGGGTCAGGGCGACACAGATACGCAGTATTTT.

The chain recombines TRBV10-3 with TRBJ2-3; D might be TRBD2 (6 bases). Trimming removed 6 bases at V and 1 base at J, with 14 bases between. CDR1 is ENHRY, CDR2 SYGVKD, per germline. The CDR3 runs 15 residues. The CDR3 sequence: CAIRPREFGTDTQYF. CDR3 DNA sequence: TGTGCCATCAGACCCCGGGAGTTCGGCACAGATACGCAGTATTTT.

The chain couples TRBV19 to TRBJ2-3, with D perhaps TRBD2 (6 bases). Germline V CDR1 and CDR2: LNHDA, SQIVND (reference sequence). V lost 3 bases to trimming and J lost 4 bases, with 11 bases between them. The CDR3 spans 14 residues. Here the CDR3 reads CASSMGGTPDTQYF. Written as DNA, the CDR3 is TGTGCCAGTAGTATGGGCGGGACCCCAGATACGCAGTATTTT.

The chain is built from TRBV18 and TRBJ2-7, with D possibly matching TRBD1 (5 bases). Between the trimmed V and J ends, which lost 6 bases and 5 bases, there was a span of 20 bases. CDR1 and CDR2 (germline): KGHSH, LQKENI. This CDR3 comprises 15 residues. The CDR3 here is CASSLAIRDLDEQYF. For the CDR3, the DNA is TGTGCCAGCTCGCTCGCCATCAGGGATCTCGACGAGCAGTACTTC.

The chain carries TRBV18 and TRBJ2-1; 10 positions agree with TRBD2. Germline V lookup: CDR1 KGHSH, CDR2 LQKENI. The trim removed 2 bases at V and 10 bases at J, leaving 8 bases unmatched. This CDR3 is 15 amino acids long. The CDR3 loop reads CASSPYLAGALEQFF. The CDR3 coding sequence is TGTGCCAGCTCACCATACCTAGCGGGAGCTCTCGAGCAGTTCTTC.

About this clone: Other DNA sequences from this sample encode an identical CDR3 as well. This chain connects TRBV2 to TRBJ2-5, with D uncertain. Trimming stripped 4 bases from V and 5 bases from J, with 8 bases between. CDR1 SNHLY and CDR2 FYNNEI come from the germline V gene. The CDR3 spans 12 residues. CDR3 sequence: CASSGGSETQYF. The CDR3 region has the DNA TGTGCCAGCAGTGGGGGATCTGAGACCCAGTACTTC.

The V call is TRBV11-1, the J call TRBJ2-2; maybe TRBD1 (6 bases). Trimming removed 3 bases from V and 0 bases from J, with 11 bases in between. The CDR3 length is 16 residues. Germline V CDR1 and CDR2: SGHAT, FQDESV (reference sequence). Written as DNA, the CDR3 is TGTGCCAGCAGCTTGTCGACAGGAACGAACACCGGGGAGCTGTTTTTT. It codes for CASSLSTGTNTGELFF.

The genes are TRBV6-5 and TRBJ1-5; D is ambiguous. CDR3 length: 13 residues. Germline CDR1 MNHEY, CDR2 SVGAGI. V was trimmed by 2 bases and J by 8 bases, leaving 10 bases between them. The CDR3 nucleotides are TGTGCCAGCAGTTACCGGAGGGCCGAGCCCCAGCATTTT. Translating gives CASSYRRAEPQHF.

This sequence joins TRBV15 and TRBJ2-3; D uncertain. CDR1 is LNHNV, CDR2 YYDKDF, per germline (reference sequence). The CDR3 covers 17 residues. Trimming pared 6 bases from V and 0 bases from J, leaving 19 bases between. The CDR3 spells CATRGGSLQRSTDTQYF. Here the CDR3 DNA reads TGTGCCACCAGAGGCGGATCCCTCCAACGAAGCACAGATACGCAGTATTTT.

Worth noting for this clone: Other DNA sequences in the sample encode the same CDR3. This sequence joins TRBV5-4 and TRBJ1-4; 7 bases match TRBD1. The germline CDR1 and CDR2 sequences are SGHNT and YYREEE (reference sequence). Trimming cost V 4 bases and J 5 bases; bases outside gene matches: 5. This CDR3 contains 14 residues. DNA for the CDR3: TGTGCCAGCAGCAGCGGGACAGCCAATGAAAAACTGTTTTTT. The encoded protein is CASSSGTANEKLFF.

In this sample, this clone turned up once. The CDR3 sequence is CASSPTWDRGSGNIQYF. The CDR3 nucleotides are TGTGCCAGCAGTCCCACTTGGGACAGGGGATCTGGAAACATTCAGTACTTC. V is TRBV27 and J is TRBJ2-4; the match to TRBD1 covers 10 bases. The J segment lost 6 bases and the V segment lost 5 bases, leaving 13 bases of the junction unmatched. Germline CDR1 and CDR2: MNHEY and SMNVEV (reference sequence). The CDR3 is 17 residues long.

Note on this clone: The sample carries other DNA sequences with the same CDR3. The rearrangement joins TRBV19 to TRBJ2-5, with D tentatively TRBD1 (5 bases). Germline V gene data show CDR1 as LNHDA and CDR2 as SQIVND (reference sequence). With 5 bases removed from V and 5 bases from J, the gap between germline ends came to 9 bases. The CDR3 loop spans 12 amino acids. The CDR3 sequence is CASSSQGETQYF. DNA for the CDR3: TGTGCCAGTAGTTCGCAGGGCGAGACCCAGTACTTC. Full variable domain (missing parts from reference TRBV19 and TRBJ2-5): DGGITQSPKYLFRKEGQNVTLSCEQNLNHDAMYWYRQDPGQGLRLIYYSQIVNDFQKGDIAEGYSVSREKKESFPLTVTSAQKNPTAFYLCASSSQGETQYFGPGTRLLVL.